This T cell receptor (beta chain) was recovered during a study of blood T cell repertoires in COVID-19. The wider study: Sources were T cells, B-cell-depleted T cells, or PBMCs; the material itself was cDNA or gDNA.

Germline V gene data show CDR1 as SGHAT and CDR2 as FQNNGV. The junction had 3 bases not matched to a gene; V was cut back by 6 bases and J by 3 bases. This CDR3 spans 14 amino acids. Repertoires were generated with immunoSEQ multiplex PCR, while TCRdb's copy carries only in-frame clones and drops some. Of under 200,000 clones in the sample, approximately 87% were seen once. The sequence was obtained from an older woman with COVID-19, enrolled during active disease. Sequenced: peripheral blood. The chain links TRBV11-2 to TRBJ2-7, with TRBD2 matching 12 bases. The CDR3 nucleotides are TGTGCCAGCAGGACACTAGCGGGAGGCTACGAGCAGTACTTC. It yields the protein CASRTLAGGYEQYF. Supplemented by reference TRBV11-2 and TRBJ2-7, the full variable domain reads EAGVAQSPRYKIIEKRQSVAFWCNPISGHATLYWYQQILGQGPKLLIQFQNNGVVDDSQLPKDRFSAERLKGVDSTLKIQPAKLEDSAVYLCASRTLAGGYEQYFGPGTRLTVT.